This T cell receptor beta chain was identified during a study of OX40 agonist ivuxolimab in advanced cancers. Looking at the study overall: Ivuxolimab, an antibody acting as an agonist of OX40 (CD134), was used to treat patients. The study reported partial responses in three patients: one hepatocellular carcinoma, two cutaneous melanoma. Study-wide results and caveats: With doses of 0.1 to 3.0 mg/kg, CD4+ and CD8+ blood T cells had undergone clonal expansion by week 6. The investigators did not determine what antigen specificity the expanded peripheral T cells had.

Trimming removed 4 bases at V and 11 bases at J, with 16 bases between. Germline CDR1 is SGHDT and CDR2 is YYEEEE. CDR3 length equals 13 residues. Sequenced by immunoSEQ multiplex PCR; TCRdb stores in-frame clones only, minus some. The table has some 50,000 clones, under 90% seen once. For this clone: As yet, its antigen is unknown.

Here the sequenced sample was CD4+ or CD8+ T cells sorted from blood, taken in a trial of the OX40 agonist ivuxolimab. The gene calls are TRBV5-6 and TRBJ1-5; weak D call: TRBD1 (5 bases). This sequence was found in an adult with an advanced solid tumor such as melanoma, head and neck, liver or kidney cancer. Here the CDR3 reads CASSTSGIRAQHF. In DNA form, the CDR3 reads TGTGCCAGCAGCACCTCCGGGATCAGGGCCCAGCATTTT. The variable domain in full, completed from reference TRBV5-6 and TRBJ1-5, reads DAGVTQSPTHLIKTRGQQVTLRCSPKSGHDTVSWYQQALGQGPQFIFQYYEEEERQRGNFPDRFSGHQFPNYSSELNVNALLLGDSALYLCASSTSGIRAQHFGDGTRLSIL.